These 2 T cell receptor beta chains were sequenced from one sample in a study of CD8+CD57+ T cells in acquired aplastic anemia. Genomic DNA served as template for TCR beta VDJ and CDR3 profiling. TCRdb recomputed calls from the reads with MiXCR, one row per CDR3 protein. This sample has roughly 120,000 distinct CDR3 sequences, with 55% to 60% found just once. Before being chosen for sequencing, patients had shown CD8+CD57+ cell expansion by flow cytometry. Sequenced: sorted CD4+, CD8+, or CD8+CD57+ T cells (not recorded which) from PBMCs. Source of these receptors: a human donor with aplastic anemia.

This rearrangement joins TRBV7-6 to TRBJ2-7; 12 positions agree with TRBD1. V shed 0 bases, J shed 6 bases, and the junction held 6 bases outside the gene matches. CDR3 length: 16 amino acids. CDR1 is SGHVS, CDR2 FNYEAQ, per germline. The CDR3 sequence is CASSLATGTGGSEQYF. The CDR3 DNA sequence: TGTGCCAGCAGCTTAGCGACCGGGACAGGGGGCTCCGAGCAGTACTTC.

The chain carries TRBV10-3 and TRBJ1-4, with no clear D. Germline CDR1 and CDR2: ENHRY and SYGVKD. The CDR3 is made up of 16 amino acids. Deletions cut 2 bases from V and 0 bases from J, with 10 bases between. The CDR3 DNA reads as TGTGCCATCAGTGAGAGGGCATTAGCAACTAATGAAAAACTGTTTTTT. This sequence encodes CAISERALATNEKLFF.